This T cell receptor (beta chain) came from a study of control samples from healthy donors and cancer patients. The ends lost 6 bases at V and 2 bases at J; junction bases unmatched: 10. The CDR3 extends over 15 amino acids. Germline-derived CDR1 and CDR2 are MNHEY and SVGAGI. This table comes from immunoSEQ multiplex PCR, and its TCRdb copy is limited to in-frame clones, with some not included. The table lists a few hundred thousand clones, about 93% of them singletons. The clonotype originates from a man aged 35 to 55 with head and neck cancer. The specimen sequenced was PBMCs. The V gene is TRBV6-5, the J gene TRBJ2-7; 7 positions agree with TRBD1. CDR3 sequence: CASSGPGQIAYEQYF. Here the CDR3 DNA reads TGTGCCAGCAGCGGCCCGGGACAGATAGCCTACGAGCAGTACTTC.